Below, 27 T cell receptor beta chains from the same sample are listed, as sequenced in a study of blood T cell repertoires in COVID-19. Libraries were prepared by immunoSEQ multiplex PCR; TCRdb keeps only in-frame clonotypes and omits some of them. This table holds some 300,000 clones, 90% found once. Sequenced material: PBMCs or T cells enriched from blood (not recorded which). Receptors originate from a young woman who had been exposed to COVID-19.

The chain is built from TRBV5-4 and TRBJ2-2; a possible D gene is TRBD1 (6 bases). Germline V gene lookup returns CDR1 SGHNT and CDR2 YYREEE (reference sequence). The CDR3 has 15 residues. Between the trimmed V and J ends, which lost 0 bases and 5 bases, there was a span of 11 bases. The DNA for the CDR3 is TGTGCCAGCAGCTTGGACAGGGTGGGAACCGGGGAGCTGTTTTTT. As protein: CASSLDRVGTGELFF.

A remark on this clone: The sample has other DNA sequences that encode this CDR3 too. The chain joins TRBV4-2 to TRBJ1-3; perhaps TRBD1 as D (6 bases). The ends were cut back, 0 bases at V and 4 bases at J, with 10 bases in the middle. This CDR3 region has 15 residues. The germline CDR1 and CDR2 sequences are LGHNA and YNFKEQ. The DNA for the CDR3 is TGTGCCAGCAGCCAAGAGCGGACAGCCGGAAACACCATATATTTT. Residues: CASSQERTAGNTIYF.

V gene TRBV5-8 combines with J gene TRBJ1-2; D uncertain. The germline V gene encodes CDR1 SGHTS and CDR2 YDEGEE. V lost 4 bases and J 4 bases, leaving 20 bases between the germline ends. The CDR3 is 16 amino acids. CDR3 protein: CASSRPQANPVYGYTF. DNA of the CDR3: TGTGCCAGCAGCCGTCCTCAGGCGAACCCCGTCTATGGCTACACCTTC. The full variable domain, with the rest looked up from reference TRBV5-8 and TRBJ1-2, is EAGVTQSPTHLIKTRGQQATLRCSPISGHTSVYWYQQALGLGLQFLLWYDEGEERNRGNFPPRFSGRQFPNYSSELNVNALELEDSALYLCASSRPQANPVYGYTFGSGTRLTVV.

V is TRBV7-2 and J is TRBJ1-3, with D hard to call. The CDR3 totals 16 residues. Trimming cost V 1 base and J 3 bases, with 13 bases left between them. CDR1 is SGHTA, CDR2 FQGNSA, per germline. The CDR3 nucleotides are TGTGCCAGCAGCTTAGTACTAAGGAACTTTGGAAACACCATATATTTT. It yields the protein CASSLVLRNFGNTIYF.

This clone was observed once. In nucleotides, the CDR3 is TGTGCCAGCAGTCCACGACAGGGTAACACTGAAGCTTTCTTT. Protein: CASSPRQGNTEAFF. V usage is TRBV6-2 or TRBV6-3 and J usage is TRBJ1-1; 7 nucleotides agree with TRBD1. Germline V lookup: CDR1 MNHEY, CDR2 SVGEGT. The CDR3 is made up of 14 amino acids. The V and J ends lost 5 bases and 2 bases, in that order; junction bases with no gene match: 5.

The rearrangement joins TRBV18 to TRBJ1-5; 9 bases are shared with TRBD1. There are 16 residues in the CDR3. The V segment lost 3 bases and the J segment 4 bases; nucleotides outside the gene matches: 7. Germline V gene data show CDR1 as KGHSH and CDR2 as LQKENI. CDR3 sequence reads: CASSPGGQGLNQPQHF. The CDR3 nucleotides read TGTGCCAGCTCACCGGGCGGACAGGGGTTAAATCAGCCCCAGCATTTT.

The chain combines TRBV25-1 with TRBJ1-1, with a tentative D call TRBD1 (6 bases). Germline CDR1 is MGHDK and CDR2 is SYGVNS. With 5 bases removed from V and 1 base from J, the gap between germline ends came to 11 bases. The CDR3 is 14 amino acids. Written as DNA, the CDR3 is TGTGCCAGCAGTCGTAAGGGGGAGAACACTGAAGCTTTCTTT. Protein product: CASSRKGENTEAFF.

This chain's CDR3 is CASSVDRATEAFF. The DNA for the CDR3 is TGTGCCAGCAGCGTAGACAGGGCCACTGAAGCTTTCTTT. The chain is built from TRBV11-1 and TRBJ1-1, with 7 positions matching TRBD1. Germline values: CDR1 SGHAT, CDR2 FQDESV (reference sequence). With V trimmed by 5 bases and J by 4 bases, 4 bases remained unmatched. This CDR3 has 13 amino acids.

This clone was observed a single time. This chain connects TRBV29-1 to TRBJ1-2; D unclear. The ends were cut back, 7 bases at V and 6 bases at J, with 15 bases in the middle. The germline CDR1 and CDR2 sequences are SQVTM and ANQGSEA. The CDR3 runs to 12 residues. Here the CDR3 reads CSGRTLKHGYTF. In DNA form, the CDR3 reads TGCAGCGGGCGGACTCTGAAGCATGGCTACACCTTC.

The rearrangement links TRBV4-2 to TRBJ1-1; the D is unclear. V lost 0 bases and J lost 1, with 12 bases in between. The CDR3 extends over 16 amino acids. In germline, CDR1 is LGHNA, CDR2 YNFKEQ. DNA for the CDR3: TGTGCCAGCAGCCAAGATGCTTGGGCACGGAACACTGAAGCTTTCTTT. It translates to CASSQDAWARNTEAFF.

This chain joins TRBV13 and TRBJ2-3; D remains unclear. V lost 3 bases and J lost 6, with 13 bases in between. The CDR3 has 14 residues. Germline V gives CDR1 PRHDT, CDR2 FYEKMQ (reference sequence). The CDR3 region is CASSLTSTPDTQYF. CDR3 bases: TGTGCCAGCAGCTTGACTTCCACCCCGGATACGCAGTATTTT. Full variable domain (rest looked up from reference TRBV13 and TRBJ2-3): AAGVIQSPRHLIKEKRETATLKCYPIPRHDTVYWYQQGPGQDPQFLISFYEKMQSDKGSIPDRFSAQQFSDYHSELNMSSLELGDSALYFCASSLTSTPDTQYFGPGTRLTVL.

V gene TRBV3-1 (or the pseudogene TRBV3-2) combines with J gene TRBJ1-2; no firm D call. The CDR3 runs 12 residues. V lost 4 bases to trimming and J lost 8 bases, with 11 bases between them. CDR1 LGHDT and CDR2 YNNKEL come from the germline V gene (reference sequence). In nucleotides, the CDR3 is TGTGCCAGCAGCCTCAGCGGGGTAGGCTACACCTTC. It encodes CASSLSGVGYTF.

This rearrangement joins TRBV6-2 or TRBV6-3 to TRBJ1-5; no firm D call. Per the germline V gene, CDR1 is MNHEY and CDR2 is SVGEGT. V lost 2 bases and J 9 bases, leaving 14 bases between the germline ends. The length of the CDR3 is 14 residues. Here the CDR3 reads CASSYRTTGWPQHF. CDR3 bases: TGTGCCAGCAGTTACCGCACCACGGGGTGGCCCCAGCATTTT.

The V call is TRBV6-6, the J call TRBJ1-2; perhaps TRBD1 as D (6 bases). CDR1 and CDR2 (germline): MNHNY, SVGAGI (reference sequence). The V and J ends lost 7 bases and 7 bases respectively, with 13 bases between them. The CDR3 has 12 amino acids. This CDR3 reads CASTTTGFGYTF. The CDR3 DNA follows: TGTGCCAGCACCACCACAGGGTTTGGCTACACCTTC.

In its sample, this clone was seen a few times. In DNA form, the CDR3 reads TGCAGCGTGGGACAGAGGAACACTGAAGCTTTCTTT. This sequence encodes CSVGQRNTEAFF. This chain links TRBV29-1 with TRBJ1-1; 7 bases are a match to TRBD1. With 6 bases clipped from V and 1 base from J, the junction kept 2 bases outside the gene matches. This CDR3 contains 12 residues. Germline assignment: CDR1 SQVTM and CDR2 ANQGSEA.

The chain couples TRBV18 to TRBJ1-6; 7 bases match TRBD1. V gave up 5 bases and J gave up 1 base; unmatched junction bases: 8. This CDR3 has 17 amino acids. Germline V gene data show CDR1 as KGHSH and CDR2 as LQKENI. CDR3 protein: CASSLDREISYNSPLHF. The DNA of the CDR3 is TGTGCCAGCTCATTAGACAGGGAGATATCCTATAATTCACCCCTCCACTTT.

The V call is TRBV3-1 (or the pseudogene TRBV3-2), the J call TRBJ2-3; tentative D call: TRBD2 (5 bases). V gave up 4 bases and J gave up 3 bases, with 8 bases separating them. Per germline, CDR1 LGHDT and CDR2 YNNKEL (reference sequence). This CDR3 is built from 13 residues. The CDR3 DNA follows: TGTGCCAGCAGCCGCCGCGGGACAGATACGCAGTATTTT. Encoded protein: CASSRRGTDTQYF.

The chain has TRBV5-1 and TRBJ1-1; TRBD1 is a possible D gene (5 bases). With 0 bases removed from V and 1 base from J, the gap between germline ends came to 7 bases. Germline values: CDR1 SGHRS, CDR2 YFSETQ. The CDR3 length is 14 residues. The CDR3: CASSLARANTEAFF. The CDR3 coding sequence is TGCGCCAGCAGCTTGGCCAGGGCGAACACTGAAGCTTTCTTT.

This clone was observed a few times. The chain recombines TRBV7-3 with TRBJ1-1, with D maybe TRBD1 (5 bases). This CDR3 is 14 amino acids long. The V end was cut by 5 bases, the J end by 3 bases, with 13 bases between. From germline, CDR1 is SGHTA and CDR2 FQGTGA. The CDR3 loop is CASSPGGGDTEAFF. Written as DNA, the CDR3 is TGTGCCAGCAGCCCCGGCGGGGGGGACACTGAAGCTTTCTTT. The complete variable domain, with remaining parts taken from reference TRBV7-3 and TRBJ1-1, reads GAGVSQTPSNKVTEKGKYVELRCDPISGHTALYWYRQSLGQGPEFLIYFQGTGAADDSGLPNDRFFAVRPEGSVSTLKIQRTERGDSAVYLCASSPGGGDTEAFFGQGTRLTVV.

V and J are TRBV5-1 and TRBJ2-2; D is unresolved. The CDR3 has 16 residues. The V gene lost 1 base and the J gene lost 1 base, with 11 bases spanning the gap. The V gene's germline CDR1 is SGHRS and CDR2 YFSETQ. CDR3 in DNA: TGCGCCAGCAGCTTGACAGTATATCAGAACACCGGGGAGCTGTTTTTT. Encoded protein: CASSLTVYQNTGELFF. The full variable domain, in which reference TRBV5-1 and TRBJ2-2 provide the parts outside the CDR3, is KAGVTQTPRYLIKTRGQQVTLSCSPISGHRSVSWYQQTPGQGLQFLFEYFSETQRNKGNFPGRFSGRQFSNSRSEMNVSTLELGDSALYLCASSLTVYQNTGELFFGEGSRLTVL.

This chain connects TRBV30 to TRBJ2-7, with TRBD2 matching over 7 bases. The CDR3 has 12 residues. V gave up 4 bases and J gave up 4 bases; unmatched junction bases: 4. The germline V gene has CDR1 GTSNPN and CDR2 SVGIG (reference sequence). The CDR3 DNA reads TGTGCCTGGACAGGGCGGGGGTACGAGCAGTACTTC. Its translation: CAWTGRGYEQYF.

The rearrangement uses TRBV18 and TRBJ1-3; D ambiguous. V was pared by 7 bases and J by 0 bases, with 10 bases between. Germline CDR1 reads KGHSH; CDR2 reads LQKENI. The CDR3 spans 14 residues. The CDR3 DNA reads as TGTGCCAGCTATCAACGGGACTCTGGAAACACCATATATTTT. It specifies CASYQRDSGNTIYF.

The V gene is TRBV5-1, the J gene TRBJ1-1, with TRBD1 matching over 8 bases. CDR1 and CDR2 from the germline V gene are SGHRS and YFSETQ. V dropped 4 bases and J dropped 3; count of bases not matched to a gene: 5. CDR3 length: 14 residues. The CDR3 DNA is TGCGCCAGCAGCGTAAACAGGGGGGACACTGAAGCTTTCTTT. This gives the protein CASSVNRGDTEAFF.

The chain joins TRBV5-1 to TRBJ2-5, with 9 bases fitting TRBD2. This CDR3 spans 16 amino acids. Germline values: CDR1 SGHRS, CDR2 YFSETQ. J was trimmed by 1 base and V by 4 bases; bases with no gene match: 8. The CDR3 DNA sequence: TGCGCCAGCAGCCGGGGACTAGCAGGGGTCCAAGAGACCCAGTACTTC. Translating gives CASSRGLAGVQETQYF.

The chain couples TRBV14 to TRBJ2-2; D is unresolved. Germline values: CDR1 SGHDN, CDR2 FVKESK. CDR3 length: 10 residues. V was cut by 11 bases and J by 6 bases, with 7 bases left in between. CDR3 protein: CAPYAGELFF. Written as DNA, the CDR3 is TGTGCCCCCTATGCCGGGGAGCTGTTTTTT. Full variable domain (missing parts from reference TRBV14 and TRBJ2-2): EAGVTQFPSHSVIEKGQTVTLRCDPISGHDNLYWYRRVMGKEIKFLLHFVKESKQDESGMPNNRFLAERTGGTYSTLKVQPAELEDSGVYFCAPYAGELFFGEGSRLTVL.

This chain uses TRBV6-5 with TRBJ1-3; 8 bases match TRBD1. Looked up from germline, CDR1 is MNHEY and CDR2 is SVGAGI. The CDR3 is 15 residues long. J was trimmed by 1 base and V by 6 bases; bases with no gene match: 5. CDR3 in amino acids: CASSLQGVSGNTIYF. For the CDR3, the DNA is TGTGCCAGCAGCCTACAGGGGGTATCTGGAAACACCATATATTTT.

V and J are TRBV19 and TRBJ1-1; the D gene is possibly TRBD1 (6 bases). This CDR3 is 14 amino acids long. V dropped 5 bases and J dropped 3 bases, with 13 bases sitting between them. Germline V gene data show CDR1 as LNHDA and CDR2 as SQIVND (reference sequence). DNA of the CDR3: TGTGCCAGTAGTCCCAAGACAGGTCACACTGAAGCTTTCTTT. This gives the protein CASSPKTGHTEAFF.